The rows below give T cell receptor beta chains drawn from one sample of a study of blood T cell repertoires in COVID-19. Generated by immunoSEQ multiplex PCR, the TCRdb table keeps only in-frame clones and is missing some. There are 110,000 to 150,000 clones in the sample; roughly 89% occur only once, and roughly 4% lies in the top ten. Sequencing was done on a sample of PBMCs or T cells enriched from blood (not recorded which). These receptors were obtained from a man in his fifties or sixties who had recovered from COVID-19. The CDR3 runs from the conserved cysteine through the conserved F or W. The order of the fields is D gene, clone size, V gene, J gene, CDR3 DNA, CDR3 protein. D genes are given only for firm matches. Clone size is given for some rows only: seen once, a few or many times, or a class if the clone is expanded.

D: NA
size: NA
V: TRBV5-1
J: TRBJ2-1
DNA: TGCGCCAGCAGCTTGGCCGTCGGGCAGGGCTTTGGGAATGAGCAGTTCTTC
CDR3: CASSLAVGQGFGNEQFF

D: TRBD1
size: NA
V: TRBV18
J: TRBJ1-3
DNA: TGTGCCAGCTCACCCGCGACAGGGACGGGAAACACCATATATTTT
CDR3: CASSPATGTGNTIYF

D: TRBD1
size: NA
V: TRBV5-1
J: TRBJ1-1
DNA: TGCGCCAGCAGCAACCAGGGGGACACTGAAGCTTTCTTT
CDR3: CASSNQGDTEAFF

D: NA
size: NA
V: TRBV4-3
J: TRBJ1-2
DNA: TGCGCCAGCAGCCAAGACCGGAACAGGGCCGATGGCTACACCTTC
CDR3: CASSQDRNRADGYTF

D: TRBD1
size: NA
V: TRBV4-3
J: TRBJ1-4
DNA: TGCGCCAGCAGCCAGAGGGTAGACAGGGGGCGTAATTTGTCTAATGAAAAACTGTTTTTT
CDR3: CASSQRVDRGRNLSNEKLFF

D: NA
size: NA
V: TRBV19
J: TRBJ1-1
DNA: TGTGCCAGTAGTATCCCGGCGGTCGGCCCTGAAGCTTTCTTT
CDR3: CASSIPAVGPEAFF

D: TRBD1
size: NA
V: TRBV18
J: TRBJ1-2
DNA: TGTGCCAGCTCACCGGGACAGGGGCGGTTCGACTACACCTTC
CDR3: CASSPGQGRFDYTF

D: NA
size: NA
V: TRBV21-1
J: TRBJ1-2
DNA: TGTGCCAGCAGCAAAATGACAGATGGCTACACCTTC
CDR3: CASSKMTDGYTF

D: NA
size: NA
V: TRBV27
J: TRBJ1-6
DNA: TGTGCCAGCAGACAAAGGGGGTCTAATTCACCCCTCCACTTT
CDR3: CASRQRGSNSPLHF

D: TRBD1
size: NA
V: TRBV4-2
J: TRBJ1-3
DNA: TGTGCCAGCAGCCAAGATTCCCACCAGTACAGGGGTGGTAGAAACACCATATATTTT
CDR3: CASSQDSHQYRGGRNTIYF

D: NA
size: NA
V: TRBV28
J: TRBJ2-2
DNA: TGTGCCACCCTGGGGGACTTGAACACCGGGGAGCTGTTTTTT
CDR3: CATLGDLNTGELFF

D: TRBD1
size: NA
V: TRBV24-1
J: TRBJ1-2
DNA: TGTGCCACCAGTGACCCGAGGACAGGGGAAGGAAATGGCTACACCTTC
CDR3: CATSDPRTGEGNGYTF

D: NA
size: NA
V: TRBV7-9
J: TRBJ1-5
DNA: TGTGCCAGCAGCTCCAACAGGGACCTTCAGCCCCAGCATTTT
CDR3: CASSSNRDLQPQHF

D: NA
size: NA
V: TRBV11-1
J: TRBJ1-6
DNA: TGTGCCAGCAGCTTATTTGGGGGCTTGGATTCACCCCTCCACTTT
CDR3: CASSLFGGLDSPLHF

D: NA
size: NA
V: TRBV7-9
J: TRBJ1-6
DNA: TGTGCCAGCAGCTTGACAATCCCCCATTCACCCCTCCACTTT
CDR3: CASSLTIPHSPLHF

D: TRBD1
size: NA
V: TRBV24-1
J: TRBJ1-2
DNA: TGTGCCACCAGTGATTCCGGGACAGGGATTCTCTATGGCTACACCTTC
CDR3: CATSDSGTGILYGYTF

D: NA
size: NA
V: TRBV7-9
J: TRBJ1-1
DNA: TGTGCCAGCAGCTTGGACAGAGAAGCTTTCTTT
CDR3: CASSLDREAFF

D: NA
size: NA
V: TRBV7-2
J: TRBJ2-5
DNA: TGTGCCAGCAGCTTCCACCAGGGGAAAGAGACCCAGTACTTC
CDR3: CASSFHQGKETQYF

D: TRBD1
size: NA
V: TRBV15
J: TRBJ1-1
DNA: TGTGCCACCAGCAGAGATTGGCAGGGGGGCGGGACTGAAGCTTTCTTT
CDR3: CATSRDWQGGGTEAFF

D: TRBD1
size: NA
V: TRBV2
J: TRBJ2-7
DNA: TGTGCCAGCAGTGCCGGGACAGGTTCCTACGAGCAGTACTTC
CDR3: CASSAGTGSYEQYF

D: NA
size: once
V: TRBV9
J: TRBJ1-3
DNA: TGTGCCAGCAGCGGAGGGGGAAACACCATATATTTT
CDR3: CASSGGGNTIYF

D: TRBD2
size: NA
V: TRBV7-9
J: TRBJ2-3
DNA: TGTGCCAGCAGCTTAGGTAGCGGGTCCACAGATACGCAGTATTTT
CDR3: CASSLGSGSTDTQYF

D: NA
size: NA
V: TRBV28
J: TRBJ1-1
DNA: TGTGCCAGCAGTGGCGGGGCTGAAGCTTTCTTT
CDR3: CASSGGAEAFF

D: NA
size: NA
V: TRBV6-6
J: TRBJ1-1
DNA: TGTGCCAGCAGTTACCCAAGGGGGGGGGTGAACACTGAAGCTTTCTTT
CDR3: CASSYPRGGVNTEAFF

D: TRBD1
size: NA
V: TRBV5-1
J: TRBJ2-5
DNA: TGCGCCAGCAGCTTTTACAGGGGGCTGTCCCAAGAGACCCAGTACTTC
CDR3: CASSFYRGLSQETQYF

D: NA
size: NA
V: TRBV27
J: TRBJ1-5
DNA: TGTGCCAGCAGTTACAGATATAGCAATCAGCCCCAGCATTTT
CDR3: CASSYRYSNQPQHF

D: NA
size: NA
V: TRBV9
J: TRBJ2-7
DNA: TGTGCCAGCAGCGTATACGCTAGTACTGTCTACGAGCAGTACTTC
CDR3: CASSVYASTVYEQYF

D: NA
size: NA
V: TRBV7-9
J: TRBJ2-3
DNA: TGTGCCAGCAGCCTCGAAGTTAGACTCAGCACAGATACGCAGTATTTT
CDR3: CASSLEVRLSTDTQYF

D: NA
size: NA
V: TRBV13
J: TRBJ2-1
DNA: TGTGCCAGCAGCTCCCGGGAACTGGGGATCCACAATGAGCAGTTCTTC
CDR3: CASSSRELGIHNEQFF

D: TRBD1
size: NA
V: TRBV14
J: TRBJ2-1
DNA: TGTGCCAGCAGCCGCTTTGGGACAGGCCGAACCTTCCATGAGCAGTTCTTC
CDR3: CASSRFGTGRTFHEQFF

D: TRBD1
size: NA
V: TRBV24-1
J: TRBJ2-2
DNA: TGTGCCACCCGCGGGACAGGGGGCGCGAACACCGGGGAGCTGTTTTTT
CDR3: CATRGTGGANTGELFF

D: TRBD2
size: NA
V: TRBV7-3
J: TRBJ2-3
DNA: TGTGCCAGCAGCCTTCGGGGGGATGCGGCAGATACGCAGTATTTT
CDR3: CASSLRGDAADTQYF

D: TRBD2
size: NA
V: TRBV7-3
J: TRBJ2-7
DNA: TGTGCCAGCAGCTTAACCGGTAGAGCGGGAGGGTCCTACGAGCAGTACTTC
CDR3: CASSLTGRAGGSYEQYF

D: TRBD1
size: NA
V: TRBV6-2/TRBV6-3
J: TRBJ1-2
DNA: TGTGCCAGCAGCTCCGGGACAGGGGACGGCTACACCTTC
CDR3: CASSSGTGDGYTF

D: NA
size: NA
V: TRBV7-2
J: TRBJ2-6
DNA: TGTGCCAGCAGCTTAGCCAGGGTGGCCAACGTCCTGACTTTC
CDR3: CASSLARVANVLTF

D: NA
size: NA
V: TRBV10-3
J: TRBJ1-2
DNA: TGTGCCATCAGTGCCCACGACAACGACTATGGCTACACCTTC
CDR3: CAISAHDNDYGYTF

D: NA
size: NA
V: TRBV3-1/TRBV3-2
J: TRBJ2-3
DNA: TGTGCCAGCAGCCAATTTAGCAGGGGAATCACAGATACGCAGTATTTT
CDR3: CASSQFSRGITDTQYF

D: TRBD2
size: NA
V: TRBV19
J: TRBJ2-7
DNA: TGTGCCAGCAGGGGACTAGCGGGACCCTACGAGCAGTACTTC
CDR3: CASRGLAGPYEQYF

D: TRBD1
size: NA
V: TRBV9
J: TRBJ2-3
DNA: TGTGCCAGCACGGGACAGAACACAGATACGCAGTATTTT
CDR3: CASTGQNTDTQYF

D: NA
size: NA
V: TRBV6-5
J: TRBJ1-5
DNA: TGTGCCAGCAGCCGACATTTCAATCAGCCCCAGCATTTT
CDR3: CASSRHFNQPQHF

D: NA
size: NA
V: TRBV27
J: TRBJ2-7
DNA: TGTGCCAGCGCCTCCCTTGGACACTACCCCTACGAGCAGTACTTC
CDR3: CASASLGHYPYEQYF

D: TRBD1
size: once
V: TRBV24-1
J: TRBJ2-1
DNA: TGTGCCACCAGACGATCGGGACAGGGGTACAATGAGCAGTTCTTC
CDR3: CATRRSGQGYNEQFF

D: NA
size: NA
V: TRBV28
J: TRBJ1-4
DNA: TGTGCCAGCAGTCCCCCGGGGTTAAAACTGTTTTTT
CDR3: CASSPPGLKLFF

D: NA
size: NA
V: TRBV15
J: TRBJ1-4
DNA: TGTGCCACCAGCAGAGATAGTGCAACTAATGAAAAACTGTTTTTT
CDR3: CATSRDSATNEKLFF

D: TRBD2
size: NA
V: TRBV5-1
J: TRBJ2-2
DNA: TGCGCCAGCAGCTCTACGGGACTAGCGTTGGGCGGGGAGCTGTTTTTT
CDR3: CASSSTGLALGGELFF

D: NA
size: NA
V: TRBV5-6
J: TRBJ2-1
DNA: TGTGCCACCTACCGTTGGAGGCAATCGGCCAATGAGCAGTTCTTC
CDR3: CATYRWRQSANEQFF

D: TRBD2
size: NA
V: TRBV27
J: TRBJ2-5
DNA: TGTGCCAGCAGTTTCCTCGGGAGGTGGGAGACCCAGTACTTC
CDR3: CASSFLGRWETQYF

D: TRBD1
size: NA
V: TRBV5-1
J: TRBJ1-1
DNA: TGCGCCAGCAGCTTGGACAGGGGAGTGGAAGCTTTCTTT
CDR3: CASSLDRGVEAFF